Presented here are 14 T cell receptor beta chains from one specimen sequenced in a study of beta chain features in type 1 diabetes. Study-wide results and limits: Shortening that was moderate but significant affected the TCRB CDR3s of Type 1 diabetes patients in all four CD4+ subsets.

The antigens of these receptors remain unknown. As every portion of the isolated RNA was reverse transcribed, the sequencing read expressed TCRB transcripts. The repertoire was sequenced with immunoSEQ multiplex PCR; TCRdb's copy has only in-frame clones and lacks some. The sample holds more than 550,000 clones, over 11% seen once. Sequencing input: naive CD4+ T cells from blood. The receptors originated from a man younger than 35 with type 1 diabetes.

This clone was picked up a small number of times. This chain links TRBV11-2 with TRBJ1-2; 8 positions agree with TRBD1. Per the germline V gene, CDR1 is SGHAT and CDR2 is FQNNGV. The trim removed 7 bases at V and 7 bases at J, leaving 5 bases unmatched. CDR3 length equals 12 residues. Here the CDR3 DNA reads TGTGCCAGCACCCCGGACAGGGTTGGCTACACCTTC. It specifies CASTPDRVGYTF. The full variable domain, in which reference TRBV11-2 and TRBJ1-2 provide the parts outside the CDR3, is EAGVAQSPRYKIIEKRQSVAFWCNPISGHATLYWYQQILGQGPKLLIQFQNNGVVDDSQLPKDRFSAERLKGVDSTLKIQPAKLEDSAVYLCASTPDRVGYTFGSGTRLTVV.

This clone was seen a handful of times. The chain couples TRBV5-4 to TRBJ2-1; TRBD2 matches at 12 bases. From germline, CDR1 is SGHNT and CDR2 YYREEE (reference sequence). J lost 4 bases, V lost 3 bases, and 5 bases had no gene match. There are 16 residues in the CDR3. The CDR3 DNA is TGTGCCAGCAGCTCCAGGACTAGCGGGGATTACAATGAGCAGTTCTTC. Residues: CASSSRTSGDYNEQFF.

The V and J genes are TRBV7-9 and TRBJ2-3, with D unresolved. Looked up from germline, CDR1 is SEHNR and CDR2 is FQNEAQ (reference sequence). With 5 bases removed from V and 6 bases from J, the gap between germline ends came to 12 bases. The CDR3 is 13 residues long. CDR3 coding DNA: TGTGCCAGCAGCCCCGCCTTTCGGGATACGCAGTATTTT. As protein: CASSPAFRDTQYF.

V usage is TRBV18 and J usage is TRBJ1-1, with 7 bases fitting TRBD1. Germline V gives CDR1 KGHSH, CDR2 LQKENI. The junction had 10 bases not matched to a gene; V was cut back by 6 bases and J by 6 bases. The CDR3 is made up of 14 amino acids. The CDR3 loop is CASSVYQGEAEAFF. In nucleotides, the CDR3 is TGTGCCAGCTCCGTCTACCAGGGGGAGGCTGAAGCTTTCTTT.

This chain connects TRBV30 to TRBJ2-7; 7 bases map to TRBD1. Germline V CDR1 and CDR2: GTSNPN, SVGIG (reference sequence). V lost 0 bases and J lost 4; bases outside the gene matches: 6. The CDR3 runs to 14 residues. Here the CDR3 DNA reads TGTGCCTGGAGTGTACTGGGACAGATTTACGAGCAGTACTTC. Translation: CAWSVLGQIYEQYF.

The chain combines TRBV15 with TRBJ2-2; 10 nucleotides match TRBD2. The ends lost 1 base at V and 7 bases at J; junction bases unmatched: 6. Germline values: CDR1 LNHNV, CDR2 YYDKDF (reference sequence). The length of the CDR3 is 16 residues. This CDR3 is CATSRGLAGVVGELFF. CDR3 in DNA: TGTGCCACCAGCAGAGGGCTAGCGGGAGTGGTCGGGGAGCTGTTTTTT.

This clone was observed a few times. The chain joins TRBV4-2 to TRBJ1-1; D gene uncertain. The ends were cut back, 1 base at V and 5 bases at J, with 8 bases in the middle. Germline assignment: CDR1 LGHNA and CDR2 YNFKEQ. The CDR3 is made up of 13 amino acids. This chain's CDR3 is CASSQVVGTEAFF. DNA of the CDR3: TGTGCCAGCAGCCAAGTAGTGGGGACTGAAGCTTTCTTT.

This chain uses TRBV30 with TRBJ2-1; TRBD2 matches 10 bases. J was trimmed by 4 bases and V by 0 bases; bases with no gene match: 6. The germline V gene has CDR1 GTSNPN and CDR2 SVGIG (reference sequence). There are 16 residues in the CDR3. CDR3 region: CAWSVRLAGAYNEQFF. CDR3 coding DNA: TGTGCCTGGAGTGTACGGCTAGCGGGGGCTTACAATGAGCAGTTCTTC. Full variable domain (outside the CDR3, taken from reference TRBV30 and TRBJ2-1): SQTIHQWPATLVQPVGSPLSLECTVEGTSNPNLYWYRQAAGRGLQLLFYSVGIGQISSEVPQNLSASRPQDRQFILSSKKLLLSDSGFYLCAWSVRLAGAYNEQFFGPGTRLTVL.

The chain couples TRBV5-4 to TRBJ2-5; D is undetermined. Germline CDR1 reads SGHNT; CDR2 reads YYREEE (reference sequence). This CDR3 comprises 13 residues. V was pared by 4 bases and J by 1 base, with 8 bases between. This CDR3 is CASSLNTQETQYF. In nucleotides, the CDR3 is TGTGCCAGCAGCCTAAATACCCAAGAGACCCAGTACTTC.

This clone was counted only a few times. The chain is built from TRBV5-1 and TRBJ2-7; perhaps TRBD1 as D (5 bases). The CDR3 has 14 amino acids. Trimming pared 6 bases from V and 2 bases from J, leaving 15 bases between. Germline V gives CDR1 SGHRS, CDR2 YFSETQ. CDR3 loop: CASNKATGTYEQYF. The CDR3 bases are TGCGCCAGCAACAAGGCCACAGGAACCTACGAGCAGTACTTC.

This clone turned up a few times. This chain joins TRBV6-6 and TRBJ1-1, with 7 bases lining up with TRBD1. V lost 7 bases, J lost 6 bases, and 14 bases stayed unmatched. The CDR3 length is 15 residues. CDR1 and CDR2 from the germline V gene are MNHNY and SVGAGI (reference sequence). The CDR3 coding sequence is TGTGCCAGCACCTTAACTGGGGCAGGGGGACCTGAAGCTTTCTTT. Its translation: CASTLTGAGGPEAFF.

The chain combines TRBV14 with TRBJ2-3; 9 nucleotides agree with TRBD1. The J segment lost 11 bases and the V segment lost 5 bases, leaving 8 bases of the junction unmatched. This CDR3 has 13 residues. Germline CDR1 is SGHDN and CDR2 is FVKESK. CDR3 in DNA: TGTGCCAGCAGCAATCAGGACAGGGGCAAGCAGTATTTT. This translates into CASSNQDRGKQYF.

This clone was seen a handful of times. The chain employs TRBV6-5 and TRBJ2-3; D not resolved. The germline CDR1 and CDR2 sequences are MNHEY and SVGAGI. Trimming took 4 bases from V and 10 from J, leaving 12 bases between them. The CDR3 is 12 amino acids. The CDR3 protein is CASSSSLGSQYF. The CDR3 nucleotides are TGTGCCAGCAGTTCAAGCCTCGGTTCGCAGTATTTT.

The CDR3 DNA reads TGTGCCAGCAGCCTCGGACTTACCTCCTACAATGAGCAGTTCTTC. Protein product: CASSLGLTSYNEQFF. The chain couples TRBV7-8 to TRBJ2-1; D possibly corresponds to TRBD2 (5 bases). Germline CDR1 reads SGHVS; CDR2 reads FQNEAQ. CDR3 size: 15 residues. Trimming took off 5 bases at V and 0 bases at J, with 11 bases between the two ends.